This T cell receptor beta chain was sequenced during a study of T cell responses to AZD1222 COVID-19 vaccine. Assay used: immunoSEQ multiplex PCR; TCRdb lists only in-frame clones, some missing. The sample shows roughly 140,000 clones, more than 70% of them seen only once. CDR1 is MNHEY, CDR2 SVGAGI, per germline. Trimming at V came to 7 bases and at J to 8 bases, leaving 15 bases not matched to a gene. The CDR3 has 15 residues. Study-level points and caveats: The donor group comprised mostly white British people and more females; the analysis possibly underestimated clonal diversity.

Points on this clone: Its antigen remains unknown.

The sequencing used peripheral blood, collected on day 0 of AZD1222 vaccination. The receptor was isolated from an adult in good health. The chain carries TRBV6-5 and TRBJ2-7, with TRBD2 identical over 9 bases. The chain's CDR3 is CASNEGVAGASKQYF. DNA for the CDR3: TGTGCCAGCAACGAAGGGGTAGCGGGGGCCTCGAAGCAGTACTTC.